The present T cell receptor beta chain was sequenced within a study of control samples from healthy donors and cancer patients. The protocol was immunoSEQ multiplex PCR, while the TCRdb copy is restricted to in-frame clones and leaves out a portion. The data show roughly 120,000 clones, with 93% seen just once and about 2.6% held by the top ten. In its sample, this clone was seen once. This CDR3 comprises 14 residues. Germline CDR1 reads SGDLS; CDR2 reads YYNGEE. Trimming pared 4 bases from V and 4 bases from J, leaving 12 bases between. The source of this sequence is a man aged 25 to 45 in good health. Material: blood. The chain recombines TRBV9 with TRBJ1-3; D is ambiguous. CDR3 in amino acids: CASSTAGGGNTIYF. In DNA, the CDR3 is TGTGCCAGCAGCACTGCGGGCGGAGGAAACACCATATATTTT. Based on the CDR3 plus reference TRBV9 and TRBJ1-3, the full variable domain is DSGVTQTPKHLITATGQRVTLRCSPRSGDLSVYWYQQSLDQGLQFLIQYYNGEERAKGNILERFSAQQFPDLHSELNLSSLELGDSALYFCASSTAGGGNTIYFGEGSWLTVV.